What follows describes a single TCR beta chain. Its antigen is currently not known. No much larger clone is present one base from it, and per-base qualities are unavailable. TCRbeta CDR3 regions were amplified from genomic DNA using the immunoSEQ Assay, a bias-controlled multiplex PCR. The original pipeline was this. Nucleated cell counts per sample were estimated from amplification of reference gene primers within the assay. To quantify the absolute abundance of each unique TCRbeta CDR3 rearrangement, sequence reads were collapsed and filtered. For each sample, productive Simpson clonality was calculated as the square root of Simpson's diversity index across productive rearrangements. The clones in this table, taken by TCRdb from immuneACCESS, are in-frame only. Not every clone is retained; where verified, under half of the shortfall comes from an unresolved V gene, and the cause of the rest is unknown. V and J calls and clone size come straight from that table; D and trimming were deduced from the DNA. Present in this sample are approximately 290,000 clones, about nine tenths of which were seen just once. 1.1% of the sample comes from the top ten.

The data derive from a study of blood T cell repertoires in COVID-19 (TCRdb year 2020). For context, the study as a whole: Collaborator samples came from the United States, Italy and Spain and covered acute and convalescent phases of COVID-19. The prospective study material was composed of cDNA or gDNA derived from T cells, B-cell-depleted T cells, or PBMCs. The dataset comprised deeply sampled blood TCRbeta repertoires from subjects exposed to, actively infected with, or recovered from COVID-19. A freely available public database, intended as a resource for researchers studying the immune response to SARS-CoV-2, is where the repertoires were released. Samples came from the ongoing ImmuneRACE study (first 160 participants) plus 1,254 subjects from 6 global collaborators. The sample metadata nearly always contained a de-identified subject ID, COVID-19 status, age in years and sex. HLA class I and class II types, where available, came from metadata supplied by the sample provider rather than from assay-based typing.

Participants in the prospective study were enrolled through a virtual design, were aged roughly 18 to 100 years, and lived in fewer than 30 United States geographic areas. To assign participants to cohorts, the prospective study relied on clinical history that participants themselves reported in a screening survey and a study questionnaire. ImmuneRACE Cohort 3 recovered participants were defined by two consecutive negative NP/OP PCR tests, healthcare professional clearance, or symptom resolution. Mobile phlebotomists in the prospective study collected whole blood, serum and a nasopharyngeal or oropharyngeal swab from every participant. Over a roughly 2-month period, participants in the prospective study had the option of providing additional blood draws and questionnaires. Before DNA extraction, prospective study blood samples were shipped either frozen or at room temperature. Study-wide conclusions, independent of this receptor: The quantity of clinical and demographic metadata differed by source and by participant and was supplied without curation.

Deletion took 2 bases off V and 0 bases off J, with a span of 8 bases between the germline ends. Taken from cysteine to phenylalanine, the CDR3 has 15 residues. Here the CDR3 DNA is all that survives: 45 bases in frame from base 1. Via the germline V gene, CDR1 is SGHTA and CDR2 FQGNSA. The sequenced sample consisted of PBMCs or T cells enriched from blood (not recorded which). Recombination connected TRBV7-2 to TRBJ2-1; a tentative D call is TRBD2 (6 bases match). The source is a woman in her 30s who had recovered from COVID-19. The CDR3 here reads CASSLPGGSYNEQFF. The bases read TGTGCCAGCAGCTTACCCGGGGGCTCCTACAATGAGCAGTTCTTC.